This record looks at one TCR beta chain sequence and its context. These data belong to a study of control samples from healthy donors and cancer patients. This CDR3 has 13 amino acids. V lost 0 bases, J lost 3 bases, and 6 bases lay in between. CDR1 and CDR2 from the germline V gene are SGHNT and YENEEA. Using immunoSEQ multiplex PCR, the repertoire was profiled, and TCRdb retains in-frame clones only, with some absent. The sample has roughly 58,000 clones, about 90% seen once; the top ten hold 12%. The J gene is TRBJ2-7, the V gene TRBV11-3; no definite D call. Sequencing input: PBMCs. This sequence originates from a woman in her sixties with lung cancer. CDR3 residues: CASSLELGYEQYF. CDR3 coding DNA: TGTGCCAGCAGCTTAGAGCTGGGCTACGAGCAGTACTTC.